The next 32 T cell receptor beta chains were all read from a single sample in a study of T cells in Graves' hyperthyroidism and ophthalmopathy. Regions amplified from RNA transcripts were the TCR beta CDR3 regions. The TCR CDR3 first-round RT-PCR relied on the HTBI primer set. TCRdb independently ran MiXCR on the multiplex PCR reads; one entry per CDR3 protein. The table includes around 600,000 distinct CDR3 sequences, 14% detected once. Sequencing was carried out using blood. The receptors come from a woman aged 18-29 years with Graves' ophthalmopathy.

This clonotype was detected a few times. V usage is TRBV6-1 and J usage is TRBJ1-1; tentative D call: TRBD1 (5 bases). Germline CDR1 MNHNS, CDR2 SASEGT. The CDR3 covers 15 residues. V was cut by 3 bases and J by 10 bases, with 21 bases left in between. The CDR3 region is CASSDYGTPPLGAFF. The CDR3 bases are TGTGCCAGCAGTGACTACGGGACCCCGCCACTCGGAGCTTTCTTT.

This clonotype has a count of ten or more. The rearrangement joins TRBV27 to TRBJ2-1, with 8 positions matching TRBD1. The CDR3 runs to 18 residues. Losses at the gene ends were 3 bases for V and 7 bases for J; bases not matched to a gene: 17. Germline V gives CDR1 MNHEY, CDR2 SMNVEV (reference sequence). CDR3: CASSLRLNRGAGGNEQFF. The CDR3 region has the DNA TGTGCCAGCAGTTTGCGATTAAACAGGGGGGCAGGAGGGAATGAGCAGTTCTTC.

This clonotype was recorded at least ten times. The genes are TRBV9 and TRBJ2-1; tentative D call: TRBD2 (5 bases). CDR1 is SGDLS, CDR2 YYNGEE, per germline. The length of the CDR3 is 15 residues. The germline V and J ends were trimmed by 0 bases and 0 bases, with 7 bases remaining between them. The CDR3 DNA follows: TGTGCCAGCAGCGTAGGAGGACTCTCCTACAATGAGCAGTTCTTC. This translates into CASSVGGLSYNEQFF.

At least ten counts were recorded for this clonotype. In DNA form, the CDR3 reads TGTGCCAGCAGTTACTCGACAGGCCCTGGCACAGATACGCAGTATTTT. It specifies CASSYSTGPGTDTQYF. The chain recombines TRBV6-5 with TRBJ2-3, with D possibly TRBD1 on 6 matching bases. Trimming cost V 0 bases and J 1 base, with 11 bases left between them. Germline values: CDR1 MNHEY, CDR2 SVGAGI. There are 16 residues in the CDR3.

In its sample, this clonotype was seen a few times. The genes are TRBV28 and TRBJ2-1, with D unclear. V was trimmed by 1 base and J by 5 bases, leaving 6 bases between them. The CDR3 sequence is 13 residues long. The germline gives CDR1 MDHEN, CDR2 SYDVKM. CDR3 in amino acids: CASSLYGNNEQFF. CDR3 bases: TGTGCCAGCAGTTTATATGGCAACAATGAGCAGTTCTTC.

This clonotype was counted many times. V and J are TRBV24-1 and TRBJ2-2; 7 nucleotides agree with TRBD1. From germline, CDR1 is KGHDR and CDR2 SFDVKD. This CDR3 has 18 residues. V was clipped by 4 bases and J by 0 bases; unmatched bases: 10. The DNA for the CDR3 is TGTGCCACCAGTGAAAGGGGGCGAATAAACCCGAACACCGGGGAGCTGTTTTTT. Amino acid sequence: CATSERGRINPNTGELFF.

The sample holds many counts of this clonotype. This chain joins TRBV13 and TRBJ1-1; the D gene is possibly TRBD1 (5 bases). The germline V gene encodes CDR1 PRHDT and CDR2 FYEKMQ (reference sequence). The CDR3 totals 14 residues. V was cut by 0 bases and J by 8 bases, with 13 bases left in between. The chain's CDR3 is CASSLGLRTTEAFF. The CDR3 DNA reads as TGTGCCAGCAGCTTAGGCCTGCGGACAACCGAAGCTTTCTTT.

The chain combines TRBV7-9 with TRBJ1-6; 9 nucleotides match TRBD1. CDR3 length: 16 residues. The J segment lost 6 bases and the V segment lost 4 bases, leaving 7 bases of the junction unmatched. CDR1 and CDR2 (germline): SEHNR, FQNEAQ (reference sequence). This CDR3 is CASSSGTGIGNSPLHF. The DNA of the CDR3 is TGTGCCAGCAGCTCCGGGACAGGGATCGGTAATTCACCCCTCCACTTT.

The CDR3 sequence: CASSQGTSVAYEQYF. As DNA, the CDR3 is TGTGCCAGCAGCCAAGGGACTAGCGTAGCCTACGAGCAGTACTTC. The rearrangement uses TRBV3-1 and TRBJ2-7; 9 bases align to TRBD2. There are 15 residues in the CDR3. After removal of 1 base from V and 2 bases from J, the junction contained 3 bases not matched to a gene. Germline CDR1 is LGHDT and CDR2 is YNNKEL (reference sequence).

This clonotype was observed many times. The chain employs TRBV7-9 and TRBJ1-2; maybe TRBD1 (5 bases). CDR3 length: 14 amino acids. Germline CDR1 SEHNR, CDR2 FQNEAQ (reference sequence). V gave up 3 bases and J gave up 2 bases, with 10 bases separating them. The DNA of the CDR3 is TGTGCCAGCAGCTTGGGCAGGGTCAACTATGGCTACACCTTC. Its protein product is CASSLGRVNYGYTF.

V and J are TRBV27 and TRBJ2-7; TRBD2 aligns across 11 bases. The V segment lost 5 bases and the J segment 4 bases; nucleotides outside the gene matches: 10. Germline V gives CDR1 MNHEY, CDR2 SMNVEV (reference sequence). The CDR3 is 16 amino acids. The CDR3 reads CASSPETSGIAYEQYF. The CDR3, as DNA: TGTGCCAGCAGTCCTGAGACTAGCGGGATCGCTTACGAGCAGTACTTC.

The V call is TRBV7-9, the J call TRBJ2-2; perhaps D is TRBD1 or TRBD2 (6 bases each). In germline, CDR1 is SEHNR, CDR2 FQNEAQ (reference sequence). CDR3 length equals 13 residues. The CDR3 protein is CAPRGRTTGELFF. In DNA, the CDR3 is TGTGCTCCACGGGGGCGCACCACCGGGGAGCTGTTTTTT.

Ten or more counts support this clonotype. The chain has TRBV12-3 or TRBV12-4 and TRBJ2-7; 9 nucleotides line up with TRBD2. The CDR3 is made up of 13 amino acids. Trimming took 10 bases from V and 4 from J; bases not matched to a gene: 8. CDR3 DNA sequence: TGTGCCACCTCGGACAGCGGGAGGTACGAGCAGTACTTC. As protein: CATSDSGRYEQYF.

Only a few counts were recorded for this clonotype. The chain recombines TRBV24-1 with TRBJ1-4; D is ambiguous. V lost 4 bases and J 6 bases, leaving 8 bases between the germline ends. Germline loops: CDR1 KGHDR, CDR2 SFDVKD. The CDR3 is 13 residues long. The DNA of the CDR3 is TGTGCCACCAGTGACGGACTACATGAAAAACTGTTTTTT. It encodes CATSDGLHEKLFF.

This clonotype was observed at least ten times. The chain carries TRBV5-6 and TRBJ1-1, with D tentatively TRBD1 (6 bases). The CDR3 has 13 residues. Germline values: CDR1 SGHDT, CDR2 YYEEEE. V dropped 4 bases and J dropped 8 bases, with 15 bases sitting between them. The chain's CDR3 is CASSVDRWSEAFF. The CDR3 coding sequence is TGTGCCAGCAGCGTCGACAGGTGGTCGGAAGCTTTCTTT.

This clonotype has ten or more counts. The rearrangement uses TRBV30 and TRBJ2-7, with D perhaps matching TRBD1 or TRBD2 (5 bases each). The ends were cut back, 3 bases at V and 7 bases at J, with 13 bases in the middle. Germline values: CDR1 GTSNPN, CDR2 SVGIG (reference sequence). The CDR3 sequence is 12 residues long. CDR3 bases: TGTGCCTGGAGGGTGGGGGTGCGGGAGCAGTACTTC. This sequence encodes CAWRVGVREQYF. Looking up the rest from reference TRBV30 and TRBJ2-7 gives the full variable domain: SQTIHQWPATLVQPVGSPLSLECTVEGTSNPNLYWYRQAAGRGLQLLFYSVGIGQISSEVPQNLSASRPQDRQFILSSKKLLLSDSGFYLCAWRVGVREQYFGPGTRLTVT.

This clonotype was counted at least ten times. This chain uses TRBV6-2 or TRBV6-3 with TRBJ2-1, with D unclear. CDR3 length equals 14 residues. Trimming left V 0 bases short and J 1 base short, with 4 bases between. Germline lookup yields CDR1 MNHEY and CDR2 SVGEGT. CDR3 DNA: TGTGCCAGCAGTTACTCGCAATCCTACAATGAGCAGTTCTTC. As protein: CASSYSQSYNEQFF.

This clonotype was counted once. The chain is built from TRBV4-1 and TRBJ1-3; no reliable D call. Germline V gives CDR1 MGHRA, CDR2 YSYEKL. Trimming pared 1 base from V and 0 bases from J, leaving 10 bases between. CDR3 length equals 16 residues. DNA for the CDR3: TGCGCCAGCAGCCAAGTTGGGTTGAGCTCTGGAAACACCATATATTTT. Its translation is CASSQVGLSSGNTIYF.

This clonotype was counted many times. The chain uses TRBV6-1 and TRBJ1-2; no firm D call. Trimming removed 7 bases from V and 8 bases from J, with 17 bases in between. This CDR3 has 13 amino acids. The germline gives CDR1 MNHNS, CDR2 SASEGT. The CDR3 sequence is CASKTGETAGYTF. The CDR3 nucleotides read TGTGCCAGCAAGACGGGAGAGACTGCGGGCTACACCTTC.

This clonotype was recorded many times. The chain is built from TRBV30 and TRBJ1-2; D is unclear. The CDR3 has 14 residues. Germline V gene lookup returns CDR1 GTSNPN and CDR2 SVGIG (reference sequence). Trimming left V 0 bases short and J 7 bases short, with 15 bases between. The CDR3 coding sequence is TGTGCCTGGAGTGTAGGCAGGACTTTAACTGGCTACACCTTC. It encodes CAWSVGRTLTGYTF.

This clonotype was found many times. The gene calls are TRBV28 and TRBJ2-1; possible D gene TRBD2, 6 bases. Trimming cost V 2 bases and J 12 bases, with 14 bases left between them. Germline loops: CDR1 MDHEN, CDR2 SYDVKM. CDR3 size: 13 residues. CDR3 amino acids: CASSLSSGQRQFF. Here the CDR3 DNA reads TGTGCCAGCAGTTTAAGTAGCGGTCAGCGGCAGTTCTTC.

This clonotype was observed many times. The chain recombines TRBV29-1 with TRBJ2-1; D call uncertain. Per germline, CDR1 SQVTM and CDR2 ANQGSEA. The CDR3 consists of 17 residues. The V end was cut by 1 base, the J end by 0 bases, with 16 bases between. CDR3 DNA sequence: TGCAGCGTTGAAGTCCGGCCGCGGATCAGCTCCTACAATGAGCAGTTCTTC. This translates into CSVEVRPRISSYNEQFF.

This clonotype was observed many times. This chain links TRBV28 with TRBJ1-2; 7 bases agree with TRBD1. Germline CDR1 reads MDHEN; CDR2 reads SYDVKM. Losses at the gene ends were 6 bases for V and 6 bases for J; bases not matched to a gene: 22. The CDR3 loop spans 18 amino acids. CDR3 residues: CASSLDMPRQGRYDGYTF. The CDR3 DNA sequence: TGTGCCAGCAGCCTCGATATGCCCAGACAGGGAAGATATGATGGCTACACCTTC.

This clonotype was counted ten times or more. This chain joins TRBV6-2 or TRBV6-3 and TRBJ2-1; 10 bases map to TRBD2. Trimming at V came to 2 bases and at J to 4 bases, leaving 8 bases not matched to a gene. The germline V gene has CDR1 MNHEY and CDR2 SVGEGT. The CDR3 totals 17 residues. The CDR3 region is CASSYEEREGLYNEQFF. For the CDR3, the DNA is TGTGCCAGCAGTTACGAAGAGCGGGAGGGCCTTTACAATGAGCAGTTCTTC.

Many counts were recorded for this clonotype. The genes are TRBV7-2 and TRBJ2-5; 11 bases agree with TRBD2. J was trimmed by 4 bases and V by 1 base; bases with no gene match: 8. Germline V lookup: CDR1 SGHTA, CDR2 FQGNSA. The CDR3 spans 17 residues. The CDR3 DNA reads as TGTGCCAGCAGCTTAGGGGGTCTAGCGGGAGGCGGAGAGACCCAGTACTTC. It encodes CASSLGGLAGGGETQYF.

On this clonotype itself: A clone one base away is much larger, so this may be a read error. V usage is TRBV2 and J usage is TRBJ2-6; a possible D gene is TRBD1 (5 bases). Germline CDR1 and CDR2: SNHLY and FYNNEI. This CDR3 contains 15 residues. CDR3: CASSDQGSGANALTF. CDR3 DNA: TGTGCCAGCAGTGACCAGGGTTCTGGGGCCAACGCCCTGACTTTC.

The CDR3 DNA reads TGTGCCAGCAGCTACGGCGGGGAGCAGTACTTC. Its protein is CASSYGGEQYF. V gene TRBV11-2 combines with J gene TRBJ2-7; D is possibly TRBD2 (5 bases). CDR1 and CDR2 from the germline V gene are SGHAT and FQNNGV. CDR3 length: 11 amino acids. V was cut by 4 bases and J by 7 bases, with 8 bases left in between.

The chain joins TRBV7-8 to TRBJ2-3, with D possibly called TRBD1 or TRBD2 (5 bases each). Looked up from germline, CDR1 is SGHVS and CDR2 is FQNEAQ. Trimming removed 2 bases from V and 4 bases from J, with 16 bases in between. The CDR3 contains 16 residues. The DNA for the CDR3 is TGTGCCAGCAGCTTATCGGGGCAGGGAGAATCAGATACGCAGTATTTT. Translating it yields CASSLSGQGESDTQYF.

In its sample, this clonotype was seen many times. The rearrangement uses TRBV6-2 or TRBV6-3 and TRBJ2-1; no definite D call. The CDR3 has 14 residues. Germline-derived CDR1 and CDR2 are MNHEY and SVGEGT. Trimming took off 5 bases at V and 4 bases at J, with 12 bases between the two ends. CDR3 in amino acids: CASSTPHHYNEQFF. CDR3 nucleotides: TGTGCCAGCAGTACCCCTCACCATTACAATGAGCAGTTCTTC.

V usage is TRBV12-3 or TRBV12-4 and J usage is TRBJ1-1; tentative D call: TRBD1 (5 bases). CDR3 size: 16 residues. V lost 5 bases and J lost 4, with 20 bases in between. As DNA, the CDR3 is TGTGCCAGCAGTATAGGTCGGGGGAGGTGGGGCACTGAAGCTTTCTTT. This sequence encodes CASSIGRGRWGTEAFF.

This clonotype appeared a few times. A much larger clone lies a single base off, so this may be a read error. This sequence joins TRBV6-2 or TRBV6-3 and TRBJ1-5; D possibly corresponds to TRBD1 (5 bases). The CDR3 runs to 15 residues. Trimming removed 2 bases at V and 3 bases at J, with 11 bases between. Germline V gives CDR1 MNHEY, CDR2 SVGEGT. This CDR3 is CASSYIGTDNQPQHF. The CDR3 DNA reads TGTGCCAGCAGTTACATCGGGACGGACAATCAGCCCCAGCATTTT.

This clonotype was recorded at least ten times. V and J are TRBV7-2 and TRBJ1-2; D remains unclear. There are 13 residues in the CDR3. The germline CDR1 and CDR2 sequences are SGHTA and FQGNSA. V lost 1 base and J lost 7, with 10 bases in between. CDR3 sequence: CASSLGAASGYTF. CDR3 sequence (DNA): TGTGCCAGCAGCTTAGGGGCAGCGTCTGGCTACACCTTC.